This is a list of T cell receptor beta chains from one sample in a study of T-cell memory formation after mild COVID-19. TCRdb redid the calling of the 5' RACE reads with MiXCR, one entry per CDR3 protein. Of about 420,000 distinct CDR3 sequences detected, around a quarter appear once; the ten largest clones hold around 12%. What was sequenced was PBMCs or a T cell subset sorted from them (not recorded which). The receptors stem from an adult woman who had mild COVID-19 (a few samples of this study predate the infection). Cell type and time point are not known. The CDR3 runs from the conserved cysteine through the conserved F or W. The D gene is left open where the match is weak. Expanded clones get a size class; other rows say once, few or many, or leave the size out.

cdr3_aa	cdr3_nt	v_call	clone_size	j_call	d_call
CASSSKGWNEQFF	TGTGCCAGCAGTTCGAAGGGTTGGAATGAGCAGTTCTTC	TRBV12-3/TRBV12-4	-	TRBJ2-1	-
CASSVTWGQGFRTDTQYF	TGTGCCAGCAGCGTAACCTGGGGACAGGGTTTTCGCACAGATACGCAGTATTTT	TRBV9	-	TRBJ2-3	TRBD1
CASSYFTSGRTGELFF	TGTGCCAGCAGTTACTTTACTAGCGGAAGGACCGGGGAGCTGTTTTTT	TRBV6-6	once	TRBJ2-2	TRBD2
CASSPGQGPAQTTFKETQYF	TGTGCCAGCTCTCCGGGACAGGGTCCCGCTCAGACTACATTTAAAGAGACCCAGTACTTC	TRBV18	-	TRBJ2-5	TRBD1
CASSQVTSGRCEQFF	TGCGCCAGCAGTCAGGTGACTAGCGGGAGATGTGAGCAGTTCTTC	TRBV23-1	-	TRBJ2-1	TRBD2
CASRVGTYTDTQYF	TGCGCCAGCAGGGTGGGGACCTACACAGATACGCAGTATTTT	TRBV5-1	-	TRBJ2-3	-
CASSPDAYEQYF	TGCGCCAGCAGCCCCGATGCGTACGAGCAGTACTTC	TRBV5-1	-	TRBJ2-7	-
CASSSASGRVSYEQYF	TGTGCCAGCAGCTCCGCTAGCGGGAGGGTCTCCTACGAGCAGTACTTC	TRBV7-2	-	TRBJ2-7	TRBD2
CASSPVVGGTEAFF	TGTGCCAGCAGCCCCGTGGTGGGGGGCACTGAAGCTTTCTTT	TRBV11-3	few	TRBJ1-1	-
CASSQDRGTSGSKETQYF	TGCGCCAGCAGCCAAGATAGGGGGACTAGCGGATCCAAAGAGACCCAGTACTTC	TRBV4-1	-	TRBJ2-5	TRBD2
CASSPDREWGYTF	TGTGCCAGCAGTCCTGACAGGGAGTGGGGCTACACCTTC	TRBV12-3/TRBV12-4	-	TRBJ1-2	TRBD1
CASSHLRDRNEQYF	TGTGCCAGCAGCCATCTCCGGGACCGGAACGAGCAGTACTTC	TRBV4-2	few	TRBJ2-7	-
CATSRNPGQGNTEAFF	TGTGCCACCAGCAGAAATCCGGGACAGGGGAACACTGAAGCTTTCTTT	TRBV15	-	TRBJ1-1	TRBD1
CASSSRTSGYTF	TGTGCCAGCAGCTCCCGGACGTCTGGCTACACCTTC	TRBV7-9	-	TRBJ1-2	-
CATSDYRGRFDEQFF	TGTGCCACCAGTGATTATCGGGGGCGATTTGATGAGCAGTTCTTC	TRBV24-1	-	TRBJ2-1	-
CAFSGLGDYQETQYF	TGTGCCTTTAGCGGTCTAGGGGACTACCAAGAGACCCAGTACTTC	TRBV24-1	few	TRBJ2-5	-
CATSRGATSGGFEQFF	TGTGCCACCAGCAGAGGGGCCACTAGCGGGGGATTTGAGCAGTTCTTC	TRBV15	few	TRBJ2-1	TRBD2
CASSFGTGYTF	TGCGCCAGCAGCTTTGGAACTGGCTACACCTTC	TRBV5-1	-	TRBJ1-2	-
CASSLGVGGLETQYF	TGTGCCAGCAGCTTAGGAGTAGGGGGTCTAGAGACCCAGTACTTC	TRBV11-2	-	TRBJ2-5	-
CAISADRGLYNEQFF	TGTGCCATCAGTGCGGACAGGGGACTCTACAATGAGCAGTTCTTC	TRBV10-3	many	TRBJ2-1	TRBD1
CASSVDRSSEQYF	TGTGCCAGCAGCGTAGACAGGTCTAGCGAGCAGTACTTC	TRBV9	-	TRBJ2-7	-
CAWSVGTAKPEQYF	TGTGCCTGGAGTGTCGGGACAGCCAAGCCGGAGCAGTACTTC	TRBV30	-	TRBJ2-7	TRBD1
CSVDPANTEAFF	TGCAGCGTTGACCCGGCGAACACTGAAGCTTTCTTT	TRBV29-1	few	TRBJ1-1	-
CASSWAPLAGGDNEQYF	TGCGCCAGCAGCTGGGCCCCCCTAGCGGGGGGTGACAATGAGCAGTACTTC	TRBV5-1	many	TRBJ2-7	TRBD2
CSVVSASGGYNEQFF	TGCAGCGTTGTATCCGCTAGCGGGGGATACAATGAGCAGTTCTTC	TRBV29-1	-	TRBJ2-1	TRBD2
CASSDGGPPEAFF	TGTGCCAGCAGTGACGGGGGGCCCCCTGAAGCTTTCTTT	TRBV25-1	few	TRBJ1-1	-
CATSDPLETGGYNEQFF	TGTGCCACCAGTGACCCCCTTGAGACAGGGGGGTACAATGAGCAGTTCTTC	TRBV24-1	few	TRBJ2-1	TRBD1
CASSPMQGGAPLHF	TGTGCCAGCAGCCCGATGCAGGGAGGGGCACCCCTCCACTTT	TRBV7-8	-	TRBJ1-6	-
CASSLGKTGILKGTEAFF	TGTGCCAGCAGCTTAGGGAAGACAGGGATATTGAAAGGCACTGAAGCTTTCTTT	TRBV7-2	-	TRBJ1-1	TRBD1
CASSLTSGRYEQYF	TGTGCCAGCAGTTTAACTAGCGGGAGATACGAGCAGTACTTC	TRBV12-3/TRBV12-4	-	TRBJ2-7	TRBD2
CASSPLSLAGTDTQYF	TGTGCCAGCAGCCCGCTGAGTCTAGCGGGCACAGATACGCAGTATTTT	TRBV5-4	few	TRBJ2-3	TRBD2